Listed here are 5 T cell receptor beta chains from one sample, sequenced in a study of memory CD4+ T cells and cytomegalovirus serostatus. Single viable CD3+CD4+CD8-CD45RO+ cells were sorted as the memory CD4+ T cells. The assay was immunoSEQ multiplex PCR, and TCRdb's table has in-frame clones only and misses some. Of 50,000 to 75,000 clones in the sample, 75% to 90% were seen once. Sequencing input: memory CD4+ T cells from blood. These receptors were collected from an adult in good health and CMV-seronegative.

J is TRBJ2-7 and V is TRBV6-1, with TRBD1 matching 8 bases. The CDR3 totals 15 residues. V shed 8 bases and J 5 bases; nucleotides not matched to a gene: 14. In germline, CDR1 is MNHNS, CDR2 SASEGT. As DNA, the CDR3 is TGTGCCAGCTCCAGCGGACGGCAGGGGGCCAACGAGCAGTACTTC. It is translated as CASSSGRQGANEQYF.

Sample share makes this clone medium-sized. This chain joins TRBV5-1 and TRBJ2-3; TRBD1 agrees at 9 bases. V was clipped by 0 bases and J by 1 base; unmatched bases: 12. Looked up from germline, CDR1 is SGHRS and CDR2 is YFSETQ. CDR3 size: 19 residues. CDR3 DNA: TGCGCCAGCAGCTTGGAATGGGACAGGGTGAAAAAAGGCACAGATACGCAGTATTTT. Amino acids: CASSLEWDRVKKGTDTQYF.

CDR3 nucleotide sequence: TGTGCCAGTACCCTAGGGTCGGGGTATGGCTACACCTTC. It translates to CASTLGSGYGYTF. The genes are TRBV19 and TRBJ1-2; D is undetermined. V dropped 7 bases and J dropped 5 bases, with 14 bases sitting between them. Germline CDR1 and CDR2: LNHDA and SQIVND (reference sequence). The CDR3 is 13 residues long.

This sequence joins TRBV7-2 and TRBJ2-1; D remains ambiguous. V lost 4 bases and J lost 5, with 9 bases in between. The CDR3 sequence is 13 residues long. In germline, CDR1 is SGHTA, CDR2 FQGNSA. Here the CDR3 DNA reads TGTGCCAGCAGCTCCTACTACGACAATGAGCAGTTCTTC. Translation gives CASSSYYDNEQFF.

V gene TRBV7-2 combines with J gene TRBJ2-5; 8 bases align to TRBD2. In germline, CDR1 is SGHTA, CDR2 FQGNSA. Unmatched junction bases numbered 8, after V lost 5 bases and J lost 3 bases. This CDR3 spans 15 amino acids. The CDR3, as DNA: TGTGCCAGCAGCACGGTACTAGCGGCAGAAGAGACCCAGTACTTC. Protein sequence: CASSTVLAAEETQYF.